This T cell receptor (beta chain) derives from a study of shared clonotypes between healthy human individuals. This clone was found a few times. No antigen is known for it. Some clones are missing from TCRdb's copy, which holds only in-frame ones; the method was immunoSEQ multiplex PCR. The repertoire holds 2,500,000 or so clones, with under 95% as singletons. Regarding the study as a whole: What naive subsets generally showed was a larger estimated richness than memory subsets showed. Generation probability values for non-shared clonotypes were lower than those for clonotypes shared by all four donors.

The receptor comes from a man aged 18 to 30 in good health. Some clones in this sample may be carry-over from other donors' samples. Sequences were obtained from naive CD4+ T cells from PBMCs. Subset reported: CD45RA+ positively selected.

The CDR3 DNA reads as TGTGCCAGCAGTGAACTAGCGGGCGCTACCTACTACGAGCAGTACTTC. Translating it yields CASSELAGATYYEQYF. This sequence joins TRBV6-1 and TRBJ2-7; TRBD2 agrees at 8 bases. The J segment lost 3 bases and the V segment lost 2 bases, leaving 9 bases of the junction unmatched. This CDR3 comprises 16 residues. Per germline, CDR1 MNHNS and CDR2 SASEGT.